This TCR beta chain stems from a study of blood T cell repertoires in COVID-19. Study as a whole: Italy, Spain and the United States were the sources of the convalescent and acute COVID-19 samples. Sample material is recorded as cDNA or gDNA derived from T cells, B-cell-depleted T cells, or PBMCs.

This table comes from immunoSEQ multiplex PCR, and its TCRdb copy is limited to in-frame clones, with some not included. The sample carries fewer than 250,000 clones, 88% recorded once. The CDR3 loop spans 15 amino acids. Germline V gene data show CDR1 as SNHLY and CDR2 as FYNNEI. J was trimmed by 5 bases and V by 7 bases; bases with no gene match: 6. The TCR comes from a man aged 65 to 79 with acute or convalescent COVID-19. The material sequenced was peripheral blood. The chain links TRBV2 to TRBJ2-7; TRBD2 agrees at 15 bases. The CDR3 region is CASIGLAGGPHEQYF. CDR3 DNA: TGTGCCAGCATTGGACTAGCGGGAGGGCCACACGAGCAGTACTTC.